Listed below are T cell receptor beta chains from one sample, sequenced in a study of neurological immune-mediated disorders. TCRdb re-called the 5' RACE reads through MiXCR, storing one row per CDR3 protein. The top ten hold 1% to 1.5% of the sample, which has 120,000 or so distinct CDR3 sequences, about 3.4% seen once. Sequencing input: PBMCs. These receptors all stem from a woman under 40 with multiple sclerosis. Each CDR3 is given with its conserved first and last residue. The order of the fields is clone size, D gene, V gene, J gene, CDR3 protein, CDR3 DNA. A D gene is named only where the DNA matches it firmly. Clone sizes are given selectively: once, few, many, or a class where the clone is expanded.

>few|NA|TRBV20-1|TRBJ2-7
CSASESIGKALSYEQYF
TGCAGTGCTAGCGAGTCAATTGGGAAAGCCCTCTCCTACGAGCAGTACTTC
>few|NA|TRBV20-1|TRBJ1-6
CSARVEGVSPLHF
TGCAGTGCTAGAGTGGAGGGTGTTTCACCCCTCCACTTT
>NA|TRBD2|TRBV27|TRBJ2-5
CASSPQWGGETQYF
TGTGCCAGCAGCCCCCAATGGGGGGGAGAGACCCAGTACTTC
>many|NA|TRBV7-8|TRBJ2-2
CASSSDTGELFF
TGTGCCAGCAGCTCCGACACCGGGGAGCTGTTTTTT
>many|TRBD1|TRBV10-3|TRBJ1-2
CAITPDRGAYGYTF
TGTGCCATCACCCCCGACAGGGGCGCCTATGGCTACACCTTC
>many|TRBD1|TRBV20-1|TRBJ1-1
CSAQGQGWATEAFF
TGCAGTGCCCAGGGACAGGGGTGGGCCACTGAAGCTTTCTTT
>many|TRBD2|TRBV3-1|TRBJ2-7
CASSPDAAGAFEQYF
TGTGCCAGCAGCCCCGACGCAGCGGGAGCGTTCGAGCAGTACTTC
>many|NA|TRBV19|TRBJ1-5
CASSMAINQPQHF
TGTGCCAGTAGTATGGCCATTAATCAGCCCCAGCATTTT
>many|NA|TRBV20-1|TRBJ2-3
CSARDRAVGHTDTQYF
TGCAGTGCTAGAGATCGGGCAGTAGGACACACAGATACGCAGTATTTT
>many|NA|TRBV20-1|TRBJ2-5
CSAEHGQETQYF
TGCAGTGCAGAACACGGCCAAGAGACCCAGTACTTC
>many|TRBD2|TRBV5-1|TRBJ2-3
CASSKSGTADTQYF
TGCGCCAGTTCTAAGAGCGGGACCGCAGATACGCAGTATTTT
>few|TRBD2|TRBV3-1|TRBJ2-1
CASSLWDLAGGLSEQFF
TGTGCCAGCAGCCTTTGGGACCTAGCGGGGGGTTTGAGTGAGCAGTTCTTC
>many|NA|TRBV29-1|TRBJ1-1
CSALKSTEAFF
TGCAGCGCCCTTAAGAGCACTGAAGCTTTCTTT
>NA|NA|TRBV18|TRBJ2-5
CASSPIQETQYF
TGTGCCAGCTCACCCATACAAGAGACCCAGTACTTC
>many|TRBD2|TRBV7-9|TRBJ2-1
CASSLQGGRAFF
TGTGCCAGCAGCTTACAGGGCGGGAGGGCGTTCTTC
>many|NA|TRBV4-1|TRBJ1-5
CASSPNPGPHNQPQHF
TGCGCCAGCAGCCCTAACCCTGGACCGCACAATCAGCCCCAGCATTTT
>many|NA|TRBV7-2|TRBJ2-5
CASSLARNAVQETQYF
TGTGCCAGCAGCTTAGCGAGGAACGCCGTACAAGAGACCCAGTACTTC
>many|NA|TRBV2|TRBJ1-1
CASMEGLNTEAFF
TGTGCCAGCATGGAGGGATTGAACACTGAAGCTTTCTTT
>few|NA|TRBV7-9|TRBJ1-1
CASSLRPGLNTEAFF
TGTGCCAGCAGCTTACGCCCAGGGTTGAACACTGAAGCTTTCTTT
>many|NA|TRBV20-1|TRBJ1-3
CSAEDRGNTIYF
TGCAGTGCTGAAGACAGGGGAAACACCATATATTTT
>many|NA|TRBV5-1|TRBJ1-1
CASSLAPLRGIKDTEAFF
TGCGCCAGCAGCTTGGCCCCCCTAAGGGGAATCAAGGACACTGAAGCTTTCTTT
>many|NA|TRBV3-1|TRBJ1-4
CASSQDSIKLFF
TGTGCCAGCAGCCAAGATTCGATAAAACTGTTTTTT
>many|NA|TRBV5-1|TRBJ2-3
CASSLVGGNTDTQYF
TGCGCCAGCAGCTTGGTCGGGGGAAACACAGATACGCAGTATTTT
>many|TRBD1|TRBV20-1|TRBJ1-2
CSARVAGGYYGYTF
TGCAGTGCTAGAGTTGCAGGGGGCTATTATGGCTACACCTTC